This TCR beta chain derives from a study of cytomegalovirus exposure and HLA in healthy donors. With respect to this clone: The antigen is unknown.

General observations from the study: It was reported that the classifier diagnosed cytomegalovirus status with high specificity and sensitivity in both the original and validation cohorts. In an earlier analysis, most TCR beta V segments were productive about 90% or about 30% of the time.

The CDR3 extends over 13 amino acids. Germline assignment: CDR1 MNHEY and CDR2 SVGAGI. Trimming took 8 bases from V and 2 from J, leaving 12 bases between them. This PCR relied on a set of 60 Vbeta primers and 13 Jbeta primers. The table came from immunoSEQ multiplex PCR; TCRdb's copy has only in-frame clones and leaves some out. The repertoire holds about 170,000 clones, with 80% as singletons. This chain joins TRBV6-5 and TRBJ1-2; possibly TRBD1 for D (5 bases). This TCR derives from a male donor in good health and CMV-seronegative. The specimen was PBMCs. The CDR3 DNA is TGTGCCAGCTTTGGGGCGGGAAACTATGGCTACACCTTC. Translated, it gives CASFGAGNYGYTF.